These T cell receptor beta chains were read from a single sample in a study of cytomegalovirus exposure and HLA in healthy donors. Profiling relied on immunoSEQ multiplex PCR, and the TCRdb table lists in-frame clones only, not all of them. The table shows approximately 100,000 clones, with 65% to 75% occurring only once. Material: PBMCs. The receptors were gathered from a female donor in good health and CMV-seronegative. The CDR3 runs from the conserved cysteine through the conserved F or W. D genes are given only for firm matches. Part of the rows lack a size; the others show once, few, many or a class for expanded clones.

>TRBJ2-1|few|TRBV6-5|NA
TGTGCCAGCAGTTATTCTCCGTCAGGGTTACAGTTCTTC
CASSYSPSGLQFF
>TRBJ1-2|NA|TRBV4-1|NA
TGCGCCAGCAGCCAAGAAGGTCGACAGGCCAACTATGGCTACACCTTC
CASSQEGRQANYGYTF
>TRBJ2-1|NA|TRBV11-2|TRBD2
TGTGCCAGCAGTCCACGGACTAGCGGCTCCTACAATGAGCAGTTCTTC
CASSPRTSGSYNEQFF
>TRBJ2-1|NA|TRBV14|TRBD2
TGTGCCAGCAGCGCGGGACTAGCGGGAAATGAGCAGTTCTTC
CASSAGLAGNEQFF
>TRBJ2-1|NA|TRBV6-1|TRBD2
TGTGCCAGCAGTGTGTCCGGAGGCGGGAGGAGAGCGGGGGATGAGCAGTTCTTC
CASSVSGGGRRAGDEQFF
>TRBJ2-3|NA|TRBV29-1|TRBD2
TGCAGCGTCGCGACTAGCGCGAGCACAGATACGCAGTATTTT
CSVATSASTDTQYF
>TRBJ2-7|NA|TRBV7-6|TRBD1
TGTGCCAGCAGCCGGACAGGGCGGGCCTACGAGCAGTACTTC
CASSRTGRAYEQYF
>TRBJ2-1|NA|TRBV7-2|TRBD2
TGTGCCAGCAGCGAGGGGGGACTAGCGGATAATGAGCAGTTCTTC
CASSEGGLADNEQFF
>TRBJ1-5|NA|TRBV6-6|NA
TGTGCCAGCAGTTACTCGAGAGAAAGCAATCAGCCCCAGCATTTT
CASSYSRESNQPQHF
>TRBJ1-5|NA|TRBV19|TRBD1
TGTGCCAGTATAGGTATGATCGGGGGACAGGGACATCAGCCCCAGCATTTT
CASIGMIGGQGHQPQHF
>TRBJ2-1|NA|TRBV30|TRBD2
TGTGCCTGGAGTGTGGGGGGGTCGGATGAGCAGTTCTTC
CAWSVGGSDEQFF
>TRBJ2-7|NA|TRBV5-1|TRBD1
TGCGCCAGCAGCTTGGGAGCTCCAGGGGGCACCTACGAGCAGTACTTC
CASSLGAPGGTYEQYF
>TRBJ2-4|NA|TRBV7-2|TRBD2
TGTGCCAGCAGCTTTAGCGCGGGAGGGCCCCAAAACATTCAGTACTTC
CASSFSAGGPQNIQYF
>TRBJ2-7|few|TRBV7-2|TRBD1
TGTGCCAGCAGCTTAGTTTTTGGACAGGGGAGGGACGAGCAGTACTTC
CASSLVFGQGRDEQYF
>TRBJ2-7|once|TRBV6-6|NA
TGTGCCAGCAGTTCTTCAGGGGGGTTATACGAGCAGTACTTC
CASSSSGGLYEQYF
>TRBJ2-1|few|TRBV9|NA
TGTGCCAGCAGCCCCGGGTTTCATGAGCAGTTCTTC
CASSPGFHEQFF
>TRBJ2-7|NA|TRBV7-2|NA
TGTGCCAGCAGCTTAGTATACGAGCAGTACTTC
CASSLVYEQYF
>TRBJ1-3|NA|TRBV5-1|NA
TGCGCCAGCAGCTTCTCAGGGAACGGAAACACCATATATTTT
CASSFSGNGNTIYF
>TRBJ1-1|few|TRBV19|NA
TGTGCCAGTAGTATCGAGGGACACAAAGCTTTCTTT
CASSIEGHKAFF
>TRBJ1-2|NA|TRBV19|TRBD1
TGTGCCAGTAGCTCAGGGGGCTCAGTATATGGCTACACCTTC
CASSSGGSVYGYTF
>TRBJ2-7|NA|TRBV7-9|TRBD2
TGTGCCAGCAGCTTACCGGGACTAGCCACCTACGAGCAGTACTTC
CASSLPGLATYEQYF
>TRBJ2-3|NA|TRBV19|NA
TGTGCCAGTAGTACGGGTTGGGGCACAGATACGCAGTATTTT
CASSTGWGTDTQYF